A single sample gave rise to the 11 T cell receptor beta chains below, sequenced in a study of blood T cells in healthy people across ages. PCR was performed a second time for 7 to 11 cycles using a sample-barcoded 5' primer and a J-beta primer mix. MiXCR, run by TCRdb on the 5' RACE reads, gives a single entry per CDR3 protein. The sample lists some 1.1 million distinct CDR3 sequences, around two fifths occurring once. The sequenced sample was blood. The origin of the receptors is a man aged 18 to 30 in good health.

The chain couples TRBV20-1 to TRBJ2-7; D is uncertain. Germline assignment: CDR1 DFQATT and CDR2 SNEGSKA (reference sequence). V was shortened by 4 bases and J by 4 bases, with 17 bases between the two germline ends. This CDR3 region has 14 residues. The CDR3 sequence: CSATFERASYEQYF. CDR3 sequence (DNA): TGCAGTGCTACCTTCGAACGGGCTTCTTACGAGCAGTACTTC.

This chain links TRBV3-1 with TRBJ2-7, with a tentative D call TRBD2 (5 bases). Looked up from germline, CDR1 is LGHDT and CDR2 is YNNKEL (reference sequence). V lost 3 bases and J lost 6, with 9 bases in between. This CDR3 has 12 residues. The CDR3 protein is CASSQRASEQYF. In DNA, the CDR3 is TGTGCCAGCAGCCAGAGGGCCTCCGAGCAGTACTTC.

This clonotype was picked up a small number of times. This chain links TRBV4-2 with TRBJ2-1; possibly TRBD1 or TRBD2 for D (5 bases each). V dropped 0 bases and J dropped 8 bases, with 11 bases sitting between them. Germline V lookup: CDR1 LGHNA, CDR2 YNFKEQ. The CDR3 loop spans 14 amino acids. The CDR3 spells CASSQDSGSDEQFF. The CDR3 DNA reads as TGTGCCAGCAGCCAAGATTCAGGGAGCGATGAGCAGTTCTTC.

This clonotype was counted between two and nine times. This chain links TRBV5-1 with TRBJ2-5; the D is unclear. There are 14 residues in the CDR3. Trimming took off 0 bases at V and 1 base at J, with 7 bases between the two ends. Looked up from germline, CDR1 is SGHRS and CDR2 is YFSETQ. CDR3: CASSLVDPQETQYF. CDR3 DNA sequence: TGCGCCAGCAGCTTGGTAGATCCCCAAGAGACCCAGTACTTC.

Points on this clonotype: The junction departs from germline at one end; a sequencing error may be responsible. The rearrangement uses TRBV12-3 or TRBV12-4 and TRBJ2-5; TRBD2 is a possible D gene (6 bases). The length of the CDR3 is 15 residues. CDR3 sequence reads: CASSLRPGLQDTQYF. The CDR3 DNA reads TGTGCCAGCAGTTTACGGCCGGGACTCCAAGATACCCAGTACTTC.

The rearrangement uses TRBV7-9 and TRBJ2-1; TRBD2 matches 10 bases. Germline V gene sequence: CDR1 SEHNR, CDR2 FQNEAQ (reference sequence). The CDR3 covers 15 residues. V dropped 6 bases and J dropped 2; count of bases not matched to a gene: 4. CDR3 in amino acids: CASSWTSGPYNEQFF. As DNA, the CDR3 is TGTGCCAGCAGTTGGACTAGCGGCCCCTACAATGAGCAGTTCTTC.

The chain uses TRBV6-5 and TRBJ2-5, with TRBD1 matching over 9 bases. The closer fit of TRBJ2-7 to the DNA end suggests the J call may be wrong. This CDR3 has 15 amino acids. Germline CDR1 and CDR2: MNHEY and SVGAGI. Written as DNA, the CDR3 is TGTGCCAGCAGTTACTCGGACAGGGGAACCGGCGAGCAGTACTTC. Encoded protein: CASSYSDRGTGEQYF.

The rearrangement links TRBV5-1 to TRBJ2-5; D is perhaps TRBD1 or TRBD2 (5 bases each). The length of the CDR3 is 15 residues. V shed 4 bases and J shed 5 bases, with 18 bases lying between them. Germline V CDR1 and CDR2: SGHRS, YFSETQ. CDR3 loop: CASSPNTGRGETQYF. For the CDR3, the DNA is TGCGCCAGCAGCCCCAATACAGGTCGCGGGGAGACCCAGTACTTC.

This chain connects TRBV27 to TRBJ2-3; D gene unclear. CDR3 length equals 12 residues. The V end was cut by 8 bases, the J end by 4 bases, with 10 bases between. Germline V gene lookup returns CDR1 MNHEY and CDR2 SMNVEV (reference sequence). The CDR3, as DNA: TGTGCCAGCGGCAATGGAGCAGATACGCAGTATTTT. Translating it yields CASGNGADTQYF.

This clonotype was found a few times. The V gene is TRBV20-1, the J gene TRBJ2-7, with 8 bases identical to TRBD2. J gave up 2 bases and V 2 bases, and 11 bases lay outside the gene matches. CDR3 length: 16 residues. Per germline, CDR1 DFQATT and CDR2 SNEGSKA (reference sequence). CDR3 amino acids: CSARPTRLAGTYEQYF. CDR3 nucleotide sequence: TGCAGTGCTAGACCAACCAGGCTAGCGGGTACCTACGAGCAGTACTTC.

The chain links TRBV11-2 to TRBJ2-1; the match to TRBD2 covers 10 bases. The germline V gene has CDR1 SGHAT and CDR2 FQNNGV. Losses at the gene ends were 5 bases for V and 5 bases for J; bases not matched to a gene: 6. This CDR3 is 15 amino acids long. CDR3 sequence reads: CASSARSGGDNEQFF. CDR3 DNA sequence: TGTGCCAGCAGCGCGAGGAGCGGGGGGGACAATGAGCAGTTCTTC.